In its sample, the clone carrying this TCR beta chain was seen many times. Antigen: not known. It was with unique molecular identifiers that the TCRbeta library was prepared. TCRdb called the PCR reads again in MiXCR, with one record for every CDR3 protein. This sample has 400,000 to 550,000 distinct CDR3 sequences; over 9.5% occur once, and the top ten carry 2%. The source of the sample is a study of T-cell reconstitution after alpha-beta-depleted transplantation in children. Findings and limits, study-wide: After one year, T-cell counts and TCRbeta diversity mostly came from new T cells.

The ends lost 0 bases at V and 10 bases at J; junction bases unmatched: 9. This CDR3 has 16 amino acids. Germline values: CDR1 LGHNA, CDR2 YSLEER. This clonotype was sampled from a child younger than 10 with inherited bone marrow failure, due to receive a stem cell transplant. Material: PBMCs, obtained before TCRalphabeta/CD19-depleted stem cell transplant. The chain carries TRBV4-3 and TRBJ2-1, with 10 bases lining up with TRBD2. In nucleotides, the CDR3 is TGCGCCAGCAGCCAAGATCCGGCTAGCGGGAGTAGCGAGCAGTTCTTC. Translating gives CASSQDPASGSSEQFF.